This TCR beta chain was found in a study of blood T cells in healthy people across ages. Notes on this clonotype: Its antigen is not known.

Study results and caveats: PBMCs were not sorted, which prevented a conclusive comparison of naive versus antigen-experienced cells. Age brought a roughly linear fall in TCR beta diversity measured per million T cells.

Germline lookup yields CDR1 KGHDR and CDR2 SFDVKD. The CDR3 is 17 amino acids. The use of a sample-barcoded 5' primer and a J-beta primer mix characterized a second PCR of 7 to 11 cycles. TCRdb recomputed calls from the 5' RACE reads with MiXCR, one row per CDR3 protein. The sample includes about 730,000 distinct CDR3 sequences, more than 40% of them seen just once. The V and J genes are TRBV24-1 and TRBJ2-7; 9 positions match TRBD2. The J call may be in error: the DNA end matches TRBJ2-5 better. Sequencing was carried out using blood. The TCR originated in an older woman in good health. The DNA of the CDR3 is TGTGCCACCAGTGATTTTTCGCTAGCGGGACCTCCGGAGACCCAGTACTTC. This gives the protein CATSDFSLAGPPETQYF.